The 21 T cell receptor beta chains presented below share a single source sample, sequenced in a study of high-grade serous ovarian cancer treatment subgroups. The tumor samples were collected prior to definitive surgery or chemotherapy. Only in-frame clones appear in the TCRdb table, and some are missing; sequencing was by immunoSEQ multiplex PCR. The repertoire holds roughly 20,000 clones, with roughly four fifths as singletons. Material for sequencing was tumor tissue. The source of these receptors is a human donor with high-grade serous ovarian cancer.

As DNA, the CDR3 is TGTGCCAGCAGCATCCTAGGGGTAGCGGTCTCGCTAGATACGCAGTATTTT. Translating it yields CASSILGVAVSLDTQYF. This chain connects TRBV7-3 to TRBJ2-3; D possibly corresponds to TRBD2 (6 bases). The CDR3 has 17 residues. With 5 bases removed from V and 5 bases from J, the gap between germline ends came to 23 bases. Germline V CDR1 and CDR2: SGHTA, FQGTGA.

J is TRBJ1-4 and V is TRBV4-3; 8 positions agree with TRBD1. CDR3 length equals 17 residues. Germline values: CDR1 LGHNA, CDR2 YSLEER. V lost 2 bases, J lost 0 bases, and 5 bases stayed unmatched. This CDR3 is CASSQTGGTATNEKLFF. The CDR3 region has the DNA TGCGCCAGCAGCCAAACAGGGGGGACGGCAACTAATGAAAAACTGTTTTTT.

This clone was seen once. The chain links TRBV30 to TRBJ2-5; D not resolved. Gene TRBJ2-7 matches the end of the DNA better, so the J call may be wrong. This CDR3 spans 12 amino acids. Germline V gene sequence: CDR1 GTSNPN, CDR2 SVGIG (reference sequence). The CDR3 DNA is TGTGCCTGGAAAGATAACTCCTACGAGCAGTACTTC. This gives the protein CAWKDNSYEQYF.

The chain links TRBV5-1 to TRBJ2-3; D gene uncertain. CDR1 is SGHRS and CDR2 is YFSETQ in the germline V gene. V shed 2 bases and J shed 6 bases, with 4 bases lying between them. The CDR3 loop spans 11 amino acids. The CDR3 bases are TGCGCCAGCAGCTTTAAGGATACGCAGTATTTT. Translation: CASSFKDTQYF.

The chain couples TRBV4-3 to TRBJ2-1; 8 nucleotides align to TRBD1. This CDR3 is 15 amino acids long. Germline assignment: CDR1 LGHNA and CDR2 YSLEER. Trimming cost V 2 bases and J 4 bases; bases outside gene matches: 4. The CDR3 loop reads CASSQPGGAYNEQFF. CDR3 nucleotides: TGCGCCAGCAGCCAACCAGGGGGCGCGTACAATGAGCAGTTCTTC.

The V call is TRBV27, the J call TRBJ1-2, with 7 bases matching TRBD1. With V trimmed by 6 bases and J by 4 bases, 11 bases remained unmatched. This CDR3 has 15 amino acids. Looked up from germline, CDR1 is MNHEY and CDR2 is SMNVEV (reference sequence). CDR3 nucleotides: TGTGCCAGCAGACCAGGGGAGGGGGCAGGCTATGGCTACACCTTC. It is translated as CASRPGEGAGYGYTF.

The chain carries TRBV7-9 and TRBJ2-3, with 7 bases matching TRBD1. Germline values: CDR1 SEHNR, CDR2 FQNEAQ (reference sequence). V was pared by 3 bases and J by 2 bases, with 8 bases of the junction left unmatched. The CDR3 contains 16 residues. Here the CDR3 reads CASSFPDRVDTDTQYF. The CDR3 nucleotides are TGTGCCAGCAGCTTTCCTGACAGGGTGGACACAGATACGCAGTATTTT. The variable domain in full, with the rest retrieved from reference TRBV7-9 and TRBJ2-3, is DTGVSQNPRHKITKRGQNVTFRCDPISEHNRLYWYRQTLGQGPEFLTYFQNEAQLEKSRLLSDRFSAERPKGSFSTLEIQRTEQGDSAMYLCASSFPDRVDTDTQYFGPGTRLTVL.

This rearrangement joins TRBV10-3 to TRBJ2-7; a possible D gene is TRBD1 (7 bases). There are 15 residues in the CDR3. V was pared by 5 bases and J by 0 bases, with 14 bases between. In germline, CDR1 is ENHRY, CDR2 SYGVKD. CDR3 nucleotides: TGTGCCATCAGTCGGAGGGACAGTAGCTCCTACGAGCAGTACTTC. Amino acid sequence: CAISRRDSSSYEQYF.

The rearrangement uses TRBV9 and TRBJ2-5; the D is unclear. The CDR3 length is 11 residues. Germline values: CDR1 SGDLS, CDR2 YYNGEE. Trimming removed 4 bases at V and 5 bases at J, with 6 bases between. For the CDR3, the DNA is TGTGCCAGCAGCTCGTGGGAGACCCAGTACTTC. Encoded protein: CASSSWETQYF.

The rearrangement uses TRBV13 and TRBJ1-4; 9 positions agree with TRBD1. The CDR3 length is 14 residues. Germline lookup yields CDR1 PRHDT and CDR2 FYEKMQ (reference sequence). J gave up 7 bases and V 5 bases, and 5 bases lay outside the gene matches. The CDR3 DNA follows: TGTGCCAGCAGCCACAGGGGGCCCCTTGAAAAACTGTTTTTT. Protein sequence: CASSHRGPLEKLFF.

J is TRBJ2-1 and V is TRBV21-1; the table's D call, TRBD1, was not checked against the DNA. TRBV21-1 is recorded as a pseudogene. CDR3 length: 14 residues. CDR3 coding DNA: TGTGCCAGCAGCTTAGGAGGGGGCAACAATGAGCAGTTCTTC. Amino acid sequence: CASSLGGGNNEQFF.

V is TRBV27 and J is TRBJ2-3; TRBD2 matches at 12 bases. The V gene end was trimmed by 4 bases and the J gene end by 8 bases; junction bases not matched to a gene: 7. The CDR3 sequence is 15 residues long. Germline V CDR1 and CDR2: MNHEY, SMNVEV (reference sequence). The chain's CDR3 is CASSSTTSGSGTQYF. The CDR3 DNA reads as TGTGCCAGCAGTTCCACGACTAGCGGGAGTGGTACGCAGTATTTT.

The chain has TRBV19 and TRBJ2-1, with D tentatively TRBD1 (6 bases). CDR3 length equals 14 residues. Per the germline V gene, CDR1 is LNHDA and CDR2 is SQIVND (reference sequence). V shed 8 bases and J shed 2 bases, with 13 bases lying between them. In nucleotides, the CDR3 is TGTGCCAGTGGGGGCGGTTTCCCCTACAATGAGCAGTTCTTC. Its translation is CASGGGFPYNEQFF.

This rearrangement joins TRBV5-1 to TRBJ2-1; 7 bases match TRBD1. CDR3 length: 14 residues. Trimming cost V 4 bases and J 7 bases; bases outside gene matches: 8. Germline lookup yields CDR1 SGHRS and CDR2 YFSETQ. CDR3 sequence (DNA): TGCGCCAGCAGCCCCGGGACAGCAAGAAATGAGCAGTTCTTC. Encoded protein: CASSPGTARNEQFF.

The V gene is TRBV7-2, the J gene TRBJ1-5; D is ambiguous. The CDR3 has 12 residues. Germline V CDR1 and CDR2: SGHTA, FQGNSA. V lost 5 bases and J 3 bases, leaving 5 bases between the germline ends. The CDR3 reads CASSLFNQPQHF. DNA of the CDR3: TGTGCCAGCAGCCTATTCAATCAGCCCCAGCATTTT. The full variable domain, rest sourced from reference TRBV7-2 and TRBJ1-5, is GAGVSQSPSNKVTEKGKDVELRCDPISGHTALYWYRQSLGQGLEFLIYFQGNSAPDKSGLPSDRFSAERTGGSVSTLTIQRTQQEDSAVYLCASSLFNQPQHFGDGTRLSIL.

The chain is built from TRBV7-2 and TRBJ2-5; possible D gene TRBD2, 5 bases. Germline CDR1 and CDR2: SGHTA and FQGNSA. The germline V and J ends were trimmed by 5 bases and 7 bases, with 11 bases remaining between them. The CDR3 sequence is 12 residues long. This chain's CDR3 is CASSPIGGTQYF. The CDR3 DNA reads TGTGCCAGCAGCCCTATCGGAGGGACCCAGTACTTC.

The CDR3 DNA reads as TGTGCCAGCAGCTCCACCAACTCCTACGAGCAGTACTTC. Its translation: CASSSTNSYEQYF. The genes are TRBV6-5 and TRBJ2-7; D is unresolved. V shed 6 bases and J shed 0 bases, with 9 bases lying between them. Germline V gives CDR1 MNHEY, CDR2 SVGAGI. This CDR3 comprises 13 residues.

This chain connects TRBV10-3 to TRBJ2-5; D unresolved. V lost 5 bases to trimming and J lost 3 bases, with 7 bases between them. Germline loops: CDR1 ENHRY, CDR2 SYGVKD. This CDR3 has 12 amino acids. CDR3 region: CAISPTEETQYF. The CDR3 coding sequence is TGTGCCATCAGTCCGACGGAAGAGACCCAGTACTTC.

As DNA, the CDR3 is TGCGCCAGCAGGGTCCCTAGCACAGATACGCAGTATTTT. Encoded protein: CASRVPSTDTQYF. This chain connects TRBV5-1 to TRBJ2-3, with D hard to call. This CDR3 comprises 13 residues. V was clipped by 5 bases and J by 0 bases, with 7 bases between them. CDR1 and CDR2 (germline): SGHRS, YFSETQ.

The chain uses TRBV5-1 and TRBJ2-7; 10 positions match TRBD2. The CDR3 runs to 15 residues. The germline gives CDR1 SGHRS, CDR2 YFSETQ. Germline trimming cut 0 bases from V and 4 bases from J; bases unmatched to any gene: 4. The CDR3 here is CASSLGTSGMYEQYF. The CDR3 DNA reads as TGCGCCAGCAGCTTGGGTACTAGCGGGATGTACGAGCAGTACTTC.

The V call is TRBV9, the J call TRBJ2-7; D uncertain. Germline V gene lookup returns CDR1 SGDLS and CDR2 YYNGEE. The CDR3 extends over 12 amino acids. Trimming removed 4 bases from V and 2 bases from J, with 7 bases in between. CDR3 loop: CASSPHAYEQYF. The CDR3 bases are TGTGCCAGCAGCCCACATGCCTACGAGCAGTACTTC.